The present TCR beta chain was sequenced within a study of early T cells in non-severe SARS-CoV-2 infection. Study background: The chains were unpaired, and the sequenced material was bulk RNA from unsorted whole blood. Overall study findings and caveats: VDJdb matches were skewed toward anti-spike CD8 T cell responses.

Researchers tagged individual cDNA molecules with unique molecular identifiers. TCRdb called the 5' RACE reads again in MiXCR, with one record for every CDR3 protein. The table shows roughly 110,000 distinct CDR3 sequences, with roughly 11% occurring only once. In regard to this clonotype: Antigen: not known.

Germline V gene lookup returns CDR1 SGHVS and CDR2 FQNEAQ. The J segment lost 0 bases and the V segment lost 6 bases, leaving 8 bases of the junction unmatched. This CDR3 region has 16 residues. This rearrangement joins TRBV7-8 to TRBJ2-7; 10 bases are a match to TRBD2. The sequence was obtained from an adult who was a healthcare worker with PCR-confirmed SARS-CoV-2 infection or an uninfected control (not recorded which). Material: whole blood. CDR3 sequence (DNA): TGTGCCAGCAGTCTTGGACTAGCGGCAAGCTCCTACGAGCAGTACTTC. Translated, it gives CASSLGLAASSYEQYF.